This T cell receptor (beta chain) derives from a study of cytomegalovirus exposure and HLA in healthy donors. General observations from the study: It was taken for granted in presence/absence analyses that sequencing depth across donors was roughly uniform.

A note on this clone: Its antigen is unknown.

In germline, CDR1 is SEHNR, CDR2 FQNEAQ (reference sequence). V was trimmed by 1 base and J by 0 bases, leaving 10 bases between them. The CDR3 has 16 residues. PCR involved 60 Vbeta and 13 Jbeta primers. How the authors handled the data: There were about 80 million unique TCR beta chains by a later count, and around 10 million of them were shared. Generated by immunoSEQ multiplex PCR, the TCRdb table keeps only in-frame clones and is missing some. D and trimming come from the DNA, and the V and J calls and clone size come from that table. The profile shows tens of thousands of clones, roughly 65% of them singletons.

What was sequenced was PBMCs. The sequence came from a male donor in good health and CMV-seropositive. The gene calls are TRBV7-9 and TRBJ1-5; no definite D call. The chain's CDR3 is CASSLGGGYSNQPQHF. CDR3 sequence (DNA): TGTGCCAGCAGCTTAGGTGGAGGGTATAGCAATCAGCCCCAGCATTTT.